The 31 T cell receptor beta chains below come from one sample, sequenced in a study of blood T cell repertoires in COVID-19. The method was immunoSEQ multiplex PCR; TCRdb's version includes in-frame clones alone and lacks a portion of them. In the table there are 100,000 to 150,000 clones, roughly nine tenths of which are singletons. The sequenced sample consisted of peripheral blood. These receptors came from a woman in her 70s with COVID-19, enrolled during active disease.

The rearrangement uses TRBV11-1 and TRBJ1-2; no firm D call. Deletions cut 4 bases from V and 8 bases from J, with 14 bases between. Germline-derived CDR1 and CDR2 are SGHAT and FQDESV (reference sequence). The CDR3 totals 13 residues. CDR3 DNA: TGTGCCAGCAGCTACCCGGGGTCCTGGGGCTACACCTTC. Its protein is CASSYPGSWGYTF.

The J gene is TRBJ2-5, the V gene TRBV28; 8 nucleotides agree with TRBD2. In germline, CDR1 is MDHEN, CDR2 SYDVKM. The CDR3 totals 14 residues. Trimming removed 1 base from V and 6 bases from J; junction bases left unmatched: 4. The CDR3 is CASSLFGGGKTQYF. DNA for the CDR3: TGTGCCAGCAGTTTATTCGGGGGGGGAAAGACCCAGTACTTC.

A few counts support this clone. The rearrangement uses TRBV5-4 and TRBJ1-3; D gene uncertain. V gave up 4 bases and J gave up 4 bases, with 9 bases separating them. CDR1 is SGHNT, CDR2 YYREEE, per germline (reference sequence). This CDR3 is 13 amino acids long. CDR3 region: CASSPLPGNTIYF. As DNA, the CDR3 is TGTGCCAGCAGCCCCCTCCCGGGAAACACCATATATTTT.

The V gene is TRBV5-1, the J gene TRBJ1-5, with unresolved D. V was shortened by 2 bases and J by 2 bases, with 8 bases between the two germline ends. CDR1 and CDR2 from the germline V gene are SGHRS and YFSETQ. This CDR3 region has 14 residues. CDR3 in DNA: TGCGCCAGCAGCTTCTCGGGAGGCAATCAGCCCCAGCATTTT. Amino acid sequence: CASSFSGGNQPQHF.

This chain joins TRBV19 and TRBJ2-1; a weak D match, TRBD1 (5 bases). The V gene lost 6 bases and the J gene lost 3 bases, with 27 bases spanning the gap. This CDR3 comprises 19 residues. Germline CDR1 reads LNHDA; CDR2 reads SQIVND (reference sequence). The CDR3 region has the DNA TGTGCCAGTAGCCTGAGGCCCTCCCCAACAGGAACACGCTACAATGAGCAGTTCTTC. This sequence encodes CASSLRPSPTGTRYNEQFF. The full variable domain, completed using reference TRBV19 and TRBJ2-1, is DGGITQSPKYLFRKEGQNVTLSCEQNLNHDAMYWYRQDPGQGLRLIYYSQIVNDFQKGDIAEGYSVSREKKESFPLTVTSAQKNPTAFYLCASSLRPSPTGTRYNEQFFGPGTRLTVL.

This chain uses TRBV30 with TRBJ1-2, with a possible D match to TRBD1 (5 bases). The CDR3 runs to 14 residues. Looked up from germline, CDR1 is GTSNPN and CDR2 is SVGIG (reference sequence). The V end lost 0 bases, the J end lost 8 bases, and 16 bases lay between the germline ends. CDR3 loop: CAWSVRDSHRGYTF. The CDR3 DNA follows: TGTGCCTGGAGTGTAAGGGACTCTCATCGAGGCTACACCTTC.

CDR3 residues: CASSSTGGHGYTF. The CDR3 nucleotides are TGTGCCAGCAGCTCGACAGGGGGCCATGGCTACACCTTC. The chain recombines TRBV7-3 with TRBJ1-2, with TRBD1 matching 10 bases. With 4 bases clipped from V and 6 bases from J, the junction kept 2 bases outside the gene matches. The CDR3 has 13 amino acids. Germline V gene lookup returns CDR1 SGHTA and CDR2 FQGTGA. Filled out from reference TRBV7-3 and TRBJ1-2, the complete variable domain reads GAGVSQTPSNKVTEKGKYVELRCDPISGHTALYWYRQSLGQGPEFLIYFQGTGAADDSGLPNDRFFAVRPEGSVSTLKIQRTERGDSAVYLCASSSTGGHGYTFGSGTRLTVV.

The chain carries TRBV27 and TRBJ2-3; no reliable D call. Germline loops: CDR1 MNHEY, CDR2 SMNVEV (reference sequence). The V end was cut by 2 bases, the J end by 2 bases, with 14 bases between. CDR3 length equals 16 residues. The CDR3 spells CASSLSGGVYTDTQYF. CDR3 coding DNA: TGTGCCAGCAGTTTAAGTGGCGGTGTCTACACAGATACGCAGTATTTT.

The chain carries TRBV2 and TRBJ2-2, with a weak D call TRBD1 (6 bases). V was clipped by 3 bases and J by 5 bases, with 16 bases between them. CDR3 length equals 16 residues. From germline, CDR1 is SNHLY and CDR2 FYNNEI. The CDR3 loop is CASSERGPQGTGELFF. The CDR3 bases are TGTGCCAGCAGTGAGAGGGGCCCCCAGGGGACCGGGGAGCTGTTTTTT.

The chain has TRBV7-2 and TRBJ2-3; 10 bases map to TRBD2. The germline V gene has CDR1 SGHTA and CDR2 FQGNSA. V lost 3 bases, J lost 5 bases, and 8 bases stayed unmatched. The CDR3 extends over 16 amino acids. In DNA, the CDR3 is TGTGCCAGCAGCTTCTCCAGCGGGGGGGCCAGAGATACGCAGTATTTT. Translated, it gives CASSFSSGGARDTQYF.

The chain is built from TRBV27 and TRBJ1-4; TRBD1 aligns across 7 bases. The V gene's germline CDR1 is MNHEY and CDR2 SMNVEV (reference sequence). The CDR3 contains 14 residues. Trimming removed 5 bases from V and 10 bases from J; junction bases left unmatched: 10. In nucleotides, the CDR3 is TGTGCCAGCAGTGCTTCGACAGGGCCGGGAAAACTGTTTTTT. Protein sequence: CASSASTGPGKLFF.

This clone was found a few times. The chain employs TRBV11-2 and TRBJ1-1; TRBD1 might be the D (5 bases). The V end lost 5 bases, the J end lost 5 bases, and 15 bases lay between the germline ends. From germline, CDR1 is SGHAT and CDR2 FQNNGV. This CDR3 comprises 14 residues. CDR3 amino acids: CASSHRGLRTEAFF. CDR3 nucleotide sequence: TGTGCCAGCAGCCATAGGGGTTTACGGACTGAAGCTTTCTTT.

The chain has TRBV18 and TRBJ2-1, with D possibly being TRBD2 (6 bases). Germline V gene data show CDR1 as KGHSH and CDR2 as LQKENI. V was clipped by 1 base and J by 3 bases, with 10 bases between them. CDR3 size: 15 residues. The CDR3 is CASSPQAAGYNEQFF. Written as DNA, the CDR3 is TGTGCCAGCTCACCACAGGCAGCGGGCTACAATGAGCAGTTCTTC.

This chain connects TRBV5-1 to TRBJ2-5; 12 bases match TRBD2. Germline CDR1 SGHRS, CDR2 YFSETQ. This CDR3 spans 16 amino acids. V shed 4 bases, J shed 4 bases, and the junction held 8 bases outside the gene matches. The CDR3 loop reads CASSPAPLAGGETQYF. CDR3 nucleotides: TGCGCCAGCAGCCCTGCACCACTAGCGGGGGGAGAGACCCAGTACTTC.

This CDR3 reads CASSVDRMNTEAFF. In nucleotides, the CDR3 is TGTGCCAGCAGCGTGGACAGGATGAACACTGAAGCTTTCTTT. The genes are TRBV5-6 and TRBJ1-1; 7 nucleotides align to TRBD1. The V gene's germline CDR1 is SGHDT and CDR2 YYEEEE. CDR3 length: 14 residues. V dropped 4 bases and J dropped 0; count of bases not matched to a gene: 3.

This clone turned up a few times. The CDR3, as DNA: TGTGCCAGCAGCCCGACCGACAGGGCCTCTGGCTACACCTTC. Its translation is CASSPTDRASGYTF. The gene calls are TRBV7-9 and TRBJ1-2; 7 bases fit TRBD1. Germline V CDR1 and CDR2: SEHNR, FQNEAQ (reference sequence). This CDR3 comprises 14 residues. V trimming: 5 bases; J trimming: 7 bases; junction bases outside the gene matches: 10.

The rearrangement links TRBV4-1 to TRBJ2-3; 8 nucleotides line up with TRBD2. The V gene end was trimmed by 6 bases and the J gene end by 2 bases; junction bases not matched to a gene: 13. CDR3 length: 17 residues. Germline V lookup: CDR1 MGHRA, CDR2 YSYEKL. CDR3 amino acids: CASRGRGALAYTDTQYF. The CDR3, as DNA: TGCGCCAGCAGAGGGCGGGGGGCCTTGGCTTACACAGATACGCAGTATTTT.

The rearrangement joins TRBV28 to TRBJ2-1; the match to TRBD1 covers 12 bases. Germline V gene sequence: CDR1 MDHEN, CDR2 SYDVKM. CDR3 length equals 15 residues. V was pared by 2 bases and J by 8 bases, with 4 bases of the junction left unmatched. The CDR3 loop reads CASSLGGTGGHEQFF. CDR3 DNA: TGTGCCAGCAGTTTAGGAGGGACAGGGGGCCATGAGCAGTTCTTC.

This chain joins TRBV5-6 and TRBJ2-1; D call uncertain. Germline lookup yields CDR1 SGHDT and CDR2 YYEEEE. The CDR3 is made up of 12 amino acids. Between the trimmed V and J ends, which lost 0 bases and 6 bases, there was a span of 4 bases. CDR3 DNA sequence: TGTGCCAGCAGCTTGGTCAGCAATGAGCAGTTCTTC. As protein: CASSLVSNEQFF. The entire variable domain, with the rest obtained from reference TRBV5-6 and TRBJ2-1, is as follows: DAGVTQSPTHLIKTRGQQVTLRCSPKSGHDTVSWYQQALGQGPQFIFQYYEEEERQRGNFPDRFSGHQFPNYSSELNVNALLLGDSALYLCASSLVSNEQFFGPGTRLTVL.

The CDR3 bases are TGTGCCTTGAGCCTTGACAGGGTCGGGGAAAAACTGTTTTTT. The encoded protein is CALSLDRVGEKLFF. J is TRBJ1-4 and V is TRBV30; 7 bases line up with TRBD1. The CDR3 is made up of 14 amino acids. V lost 7 bases and J lost 8; bases outside the gene matches: 13. Germline V lookup: CDR1 GTSNPN, CDR2 SVGIG (reference sequence).

This sequence joins TRBV21-1 and TRBJ1-2. TRBV21-1 is designated a pseudogene. The length of the CDR3 is 14 residues. The CDR3 spells CASSKREDLRGYTF. Written as DNA, the CDR3 is TGTGCCAGCAGCAAACGGGAGGACCTCCGGGGCTACACCTTC.

The chain links TRBV5-1 to TRBJ1-4, with D possibly matching TRBD1 (6 bases). The CDR3 runs to 14 residues. CDR1 is SGHRS and CDR2 is YFSETQ in the germline V gene. V lost 0 bases and J lost 5, with 8 bases in between. The CDR3 spells CASSLATGNEKLFF. CDR3 bases: TGCGCCAGCAGCTTGGCAACAGGGAATGAAAAACTGTTTTTT.

The chain uses TRBV5-8 and TRBJ1-4, with a possible D match to TRBD1 (6 bases). CDR3 size: 16 residues. The V and J ends lost 4 bases and 3 bases respectively, with 16 bases between them. In germline, CDR1 is SGHTS, CDR2 YDEGEE. Written as DNA, the CDR3 is TGTGCCAGCAGCGCCGGACAGCTATCCGCTAATGAAAAACTGTTTTTT. Protein product: CASSAGQLSANEKLFF.

The V and J genes are TRBV6-2 or TRBV6-3 and TRBJ1-5, with a tentative D call TRBD1 (5 bases). CDR3 size: 16 residues. Trimming took 5 bases from V and 5 from J, leaving 19 bases between them. CDR1 MNHEY and CDR2 SVGEGT come from the germline V gene. The CDR3 DNA sequence: TGTGCCAGCAGTCCGCACCGCGGGGGGGGTTATCAGCCCCAGCATTTT. Its translation is CASSPHRGGGYQPQHF.

The V gene is TRBV7-8, the J gene TRBJ1-2, with 7 nucleotides matching TRBD1. Trimming took 5 bases from V and 4 from J; bases not matched to a gene: 4. Germline V gene lookup returns CDR1 SGHVS and CDR2 FQNEAQ. This CDR3 spans 13 amino acids. Here the CDR3 DNA reads TGTGCCAGCAGCGCCCGACAGGGCTATGGCTACACCTTC. Residues: CASSARQGYGYTF.

J is TRBJ1-5 and V is TRBV28, with D uncertain. V was pared by 3 bases and J by 0 bases, with 9 bases between. Per the germline V gene, CDR1 is MDHEN and CDR2 is SYDVKM. This CDR3 comprises 15 residues. The DNA for the CDR3 is TGTGCCAGCAGTTTCGGGGTTCGTAGCAATCAGCCCCAGCATTTT. Translated, it gives CASSFGVRSNQPQHF.

The rearrangement joins TRBV25-1 to TRBJ1-2, with 9 nucleotides matching TRBD1. Germline V lookup: CDR1 MGHDK, CDR2 SYGVNS. CDR3 length equals 13 residues. V was pared by 6 bases and J by 6 bases, with 5 bases of the junction left unmatched. The CDR3 region is CASSPRTGDGYTF. CDR3 nucleotides: TGTGCCAGCAGCCCAAGGACAGGGGATGGCTACACCTTC.

This chain connects TRBV30 to TRBJ1-1; D is perhaps TRBD1 (6 bases). Germline CDR1 and CDR2: GTSNPN and SVGIG (reference sequence). This CDR3 has 12 amino acids. Trimming cost V 7 bases and J 7 bases, with 16 bases left between them. CDR3 residues: CASPQGGGEAFF. In nucleotides, the CDR3 is TGTGCCTCCCCTCAAGGGGGTGGTGAAGCTTTCTTT.

This clone appeared a few times. The chain employs TRBV15 and TRBJ2-7, with a tentative D call TRBD2 (5 bases). V lost 1 base and J lost 7, with 17 bases in between. CDR1 and CDR2 (germline): LNHNV, YYDKDF (reference sequence). CDR3 length equals 15 residues. This CDR3 reads CATSRGYGEPQEQYF. In DNA, the CDR3 is TGTGCCACCAGCAGAGGATACGGGGAACCTCAGGAGCAGTACTTC.

The DNA of the CDR3 is TGCGCCAAAATCGAGGGAATTTTCGAGACCCAGTACTTC. It codes for CAKIEGIFETQYF. The gene calls are TRBV10-1 and TRBJ2-5, with D tentatively TRBD2 (5 bases). The CDR3 is made up of 13 amino acids. From germline, CDR1 is WNHNN and CDR2 SYGVQD (reference sequence). V was shortened by 10 bases and J by 5 bases, with 17 bases between the two germline ends.

This chain uses TRBV5-4 with TRBJ2-2; D not certain. The V end lost 4 bases, the J end lost 0 bases, and 16 bases lay between the germline ends. Germline V gene lookup returns CDR1 SGHNT and CDR2 YYREEE (reference sequence). The CDR3 covers 17 residues. The CDR3 here is CASSPLPPPANTGELFF. Here the CDR3 DNA reads TGTGCCAGCAGCCCGCTCCCCCCTCCGGCGAACACCGGGGAGCTGTTTTTT.